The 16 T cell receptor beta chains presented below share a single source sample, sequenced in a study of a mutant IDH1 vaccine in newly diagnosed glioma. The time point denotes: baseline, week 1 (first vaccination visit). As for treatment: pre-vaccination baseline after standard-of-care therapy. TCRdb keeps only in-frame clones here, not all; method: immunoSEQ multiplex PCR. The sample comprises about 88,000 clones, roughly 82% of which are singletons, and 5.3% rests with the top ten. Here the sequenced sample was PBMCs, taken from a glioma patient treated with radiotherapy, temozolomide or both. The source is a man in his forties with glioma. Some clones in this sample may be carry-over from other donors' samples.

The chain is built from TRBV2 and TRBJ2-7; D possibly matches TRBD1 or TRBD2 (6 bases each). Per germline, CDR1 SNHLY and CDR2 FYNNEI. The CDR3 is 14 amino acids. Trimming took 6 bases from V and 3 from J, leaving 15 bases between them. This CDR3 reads CASSPTGRYYEQYF. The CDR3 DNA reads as TGTGCCAGCAGCCCCACAGGGAGGTACTACGAGCAGTACTTC.

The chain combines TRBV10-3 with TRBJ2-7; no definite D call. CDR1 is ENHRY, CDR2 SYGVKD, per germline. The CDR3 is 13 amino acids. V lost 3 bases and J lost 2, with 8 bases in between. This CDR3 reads CAISDREPYEQYF. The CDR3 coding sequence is TGTGCCATCAGTGATCGAGAACCCTACGAGCAGTACTTC.

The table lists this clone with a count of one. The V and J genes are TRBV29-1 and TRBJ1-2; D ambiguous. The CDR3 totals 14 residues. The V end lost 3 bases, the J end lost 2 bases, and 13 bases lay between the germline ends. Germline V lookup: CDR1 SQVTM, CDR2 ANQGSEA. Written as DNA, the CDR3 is TGCAGCGTTGAGGCGTACAACACAAACTATGGCTACACCTTC. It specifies CSVEAYNTNYGYTF.

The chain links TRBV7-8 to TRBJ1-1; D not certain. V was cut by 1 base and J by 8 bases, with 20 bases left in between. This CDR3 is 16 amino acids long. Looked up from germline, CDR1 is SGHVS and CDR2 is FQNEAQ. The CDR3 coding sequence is TGTGCCAGCAGCTTAGTTTCTGTATGGCAGCAAATAGAAGCTTTCTTT. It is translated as CASSLVSVWQQIEAFF.

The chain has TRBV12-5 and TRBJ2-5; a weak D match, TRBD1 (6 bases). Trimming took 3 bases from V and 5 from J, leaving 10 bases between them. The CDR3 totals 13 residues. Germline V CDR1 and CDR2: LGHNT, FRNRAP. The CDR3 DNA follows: TGTGCTAGTGGTTTTGGGGGCGCGGAGACCCAGTACTTC. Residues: CASGFGGAETQYF.

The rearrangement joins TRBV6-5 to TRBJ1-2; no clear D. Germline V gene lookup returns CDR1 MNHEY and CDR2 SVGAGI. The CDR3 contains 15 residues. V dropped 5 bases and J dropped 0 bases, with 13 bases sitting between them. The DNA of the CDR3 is TGTGCCAGCAGTAATCAGGACGGTACTAACTATGGCTACACCTTC. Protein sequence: CASSNQDGTNYGYTF.

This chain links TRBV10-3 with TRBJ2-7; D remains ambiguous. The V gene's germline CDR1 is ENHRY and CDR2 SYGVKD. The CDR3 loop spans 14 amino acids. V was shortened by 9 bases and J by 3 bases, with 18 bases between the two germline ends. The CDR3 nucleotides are TGTGCCATACGCTCCCCCCAAGATAGCTACGAGCAGTACTTC. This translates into CAIRSPQDSYEQYF.

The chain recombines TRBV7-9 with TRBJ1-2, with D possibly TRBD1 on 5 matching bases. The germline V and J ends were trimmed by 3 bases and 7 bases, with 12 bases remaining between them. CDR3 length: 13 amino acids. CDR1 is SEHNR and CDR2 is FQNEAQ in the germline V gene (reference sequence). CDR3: CASSLQGAGGYTF. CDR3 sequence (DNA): TGTGCCAGCAGCTTGCAGGGTGCCGGTGGCTACACCTTC.

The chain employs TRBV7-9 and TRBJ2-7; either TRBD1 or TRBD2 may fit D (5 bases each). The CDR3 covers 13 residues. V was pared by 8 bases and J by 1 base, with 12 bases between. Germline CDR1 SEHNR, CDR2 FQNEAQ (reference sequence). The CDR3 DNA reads TGTGCCAGCGTGAGGGACGGATCCTACGAGCAGTACTTC. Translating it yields CASVRDGSYEQYF.

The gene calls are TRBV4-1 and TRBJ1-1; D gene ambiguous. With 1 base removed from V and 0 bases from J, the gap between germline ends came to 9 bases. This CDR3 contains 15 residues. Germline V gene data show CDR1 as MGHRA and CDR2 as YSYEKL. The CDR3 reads CASSQVKAMNTEAFF. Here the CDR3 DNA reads TGCGCCAGCAGCCAAGTGAAGGCCATGAACACTGAAGCTTTCTTT.

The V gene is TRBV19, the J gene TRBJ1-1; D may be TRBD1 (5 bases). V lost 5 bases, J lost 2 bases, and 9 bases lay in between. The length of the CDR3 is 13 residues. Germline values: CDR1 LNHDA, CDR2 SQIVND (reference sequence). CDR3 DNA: TGTGCCAGTAGTCGTAGGGGCAACACTGAAGCTTTCTTT. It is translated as CASSRRGNTEAFF.

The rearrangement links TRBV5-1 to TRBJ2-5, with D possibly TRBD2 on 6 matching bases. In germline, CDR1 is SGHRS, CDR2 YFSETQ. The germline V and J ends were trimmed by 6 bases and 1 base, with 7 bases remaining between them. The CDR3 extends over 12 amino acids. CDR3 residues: CASTRGQETQYF. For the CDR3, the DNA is TGCGCCAGCACGCGGGGCCAAGAGACCCAGTACTTC.

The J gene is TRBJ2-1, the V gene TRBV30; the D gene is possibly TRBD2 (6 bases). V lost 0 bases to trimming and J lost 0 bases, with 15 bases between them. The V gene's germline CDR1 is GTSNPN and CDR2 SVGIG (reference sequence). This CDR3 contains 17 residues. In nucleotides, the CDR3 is TGTGCCTGGAGTGTAAGCCTTAGCGGCAGCTCCTACAATGAGCAGTTCTTC. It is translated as CAWSVSLSGSSYNEQFF.

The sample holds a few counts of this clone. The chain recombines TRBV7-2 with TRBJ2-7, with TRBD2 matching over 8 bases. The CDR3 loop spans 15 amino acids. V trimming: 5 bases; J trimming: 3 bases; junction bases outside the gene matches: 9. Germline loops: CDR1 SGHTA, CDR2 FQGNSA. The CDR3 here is CASSPTGGANYEQYF. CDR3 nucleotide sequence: TGTGCCAGCAGCCCAACCGGGGGGGCTAACTACGAGCAGTACTTC.

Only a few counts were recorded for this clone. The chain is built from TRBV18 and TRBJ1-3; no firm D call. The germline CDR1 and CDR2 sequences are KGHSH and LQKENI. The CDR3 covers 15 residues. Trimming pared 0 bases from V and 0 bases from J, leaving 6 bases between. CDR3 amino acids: CASSPPFPSGNTIYF. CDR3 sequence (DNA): TGTGCCAGCTCACCACCCTTTCCCTCTGGAAACACCATATATTTT.

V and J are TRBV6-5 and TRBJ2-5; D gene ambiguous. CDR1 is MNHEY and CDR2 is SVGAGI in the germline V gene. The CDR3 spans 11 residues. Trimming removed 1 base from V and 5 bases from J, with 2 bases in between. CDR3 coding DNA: TGTGCCAGCAGTTACTTGGAGACCCAGTACTTC. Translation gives CASSYLETQYF.